The 17 T cell receptor beta chains below were found in one sample sequenced in a study of shared clonotypes between healthy human individuals. Only in-frame clones appear in the TCRdb table, and some are missing; sequencing was by immunoSEQ multiplex PCR. In the table there are about 680,000 clones, 92% of which are singletons. Cells designated naive CD8 were CD45RO-negative and were positively selected for CCR7, with terminally differentiated effector memory CD45RA+ cells excluded. The sample consisted of naive CD8+ T cells sorted from blood. These receptors came from a man aged 30 to 39 in good health.

This clone showed up just once. Other DNA sequences in this sample translate to the same CDR3. V is TRBV29-1 and J is TRBJ2-7; 7 bases map to TRBD1. Germline V lookup: CDR1 SQVTM, CDR2 ANQGSEA. J gave up 1 base and V 6 bases, and 6 bases lay outside the gene matches. The CDR3 has 13 residues. For the CDR3, the DNA is TGCAGCGTGGAGACAGGGAATTCCTACGAGCAGTACTTC. Translated: CSVETGNSYEQYF.

The genes are TRBV2 and TRBJ2-5, with a possible D match to TRBD2 (6 bases). CDR3 size: 15 residues. The V gene's germline CDR1 is SNHLY and CDR2 FYNNEI. Deletions cut 6 bases from V and 5 bases from J, with 19 bases between. The CDR3 region has the DNA TGTGCCAGCAGGGCGGGTTCGGGGAGGTCGGAGACCCAGTACTTC. Translating it yields CASRAGSGRSETQYF.

The rearrangement joins TRBV11-2 to TRBJ2-3; 7 positions agree with TRBD1. The CDR3 has 17 residues. Per germline, CDR1 SGHAT and CDR2 FQNNGV. Losses at the gene ends were 1 base for V and 0 bases for J; bases not matched to a gene: 7. The CDR3 DNA follows: TGTGCCAGCAGCTTAGCGGCCGGGACAGCTAGCACAGATACGCAGTATTTT. This codes for CASSLAAGTASTDTQYF.

The DNA for the CDR3 is TGTGCCATCAACGACGCAGGGCAAGAGACCCAGTACTTC. Its protein is CAINDAGQETQYF. The chain has TRBV10-3 and TRBJ2-5; D is perhaps TRBD1 (5 bases). Trimming left V 7 bases short and J 2 bases short, with 11 bases between. The CDR3 length is 13 residues. Germline-derived CDR1 and CDR2 are ENHRY and SYGVKD.

The CDR3, as DNA: TGCGCCAGCAGCTCTGGACAGGGAGGTGAAAAACTGTTTTTT. Amino acid sequence: CASSSGQGGEKLFF. The chain carries TRBV5-1 and TRBJ1-4; 8 positions agree with TRBD1. In germline, CDR1 is SGHRS, CDR2 YFSETQ. The CDR3 contains 14 residues. V trimming: 3 bases; J trimming: 7 bases; junction bases outside the gene matches: 5.

The rearrangement uses TRBV27 and TRBJ2-2; D tentatively reads TRBD1 or TRBD2 (5 bases each). The CDR3 is 14 amino acids. Germline V gives CDR1 MNHEY, CDR2 SMNVEV (reference sequence). Trimming pared 4 bases from V and 5 bases from J, leaving 11 bases between. The CDR3 here is CASSWAWGTGELFF. The CDR3 nucleotides are TGTGCCAGCAGTTGGGCCTGGGGGACCGGGGAGCTGTTTTTT.

The genes are TRBV11-2 and TRBJ2-7, with D tentatively TRBD2 (6 bases). Germline CDR1 and CDR2: SGHAT and FQNNGV. Trimming removed 5 bases from V and 5 bases from J, with 22 bases in between. The CDR3 runs 16 residues. CDR3 in amino acids: CASSPGTAGRRHEQYF. CDR3 nucleotide sequence: TGTGCCAGCAGCCCCGGGACGGCCGGGAGACGCCACGAGCAGTACTTC.

The chain has TRBV29-1 and TRBJ2-3, with a possible D match to TRBD2 (6 bases). Germline V gene sequence: CDR1 SQVTM, CDR2 ANQGSEA. CDR3 size: 15 residues. The CDR3 region has the DNA TGCACCATTGAGGTTTTAGGGACTAGCACAGATACGCAGTATTTT. Protein sequence: CTIEVLGTSTDTQYF.

The chain recombines TRBV9 with TRBJ2-7, with unresolved D. V lost 4 bases to trimming and J lost 0 bases, with 20 bases between them. The CDR3 contains 17 residues. In germline, CDR1 is SGDLS, CDR2 YYNGEE. This CDR3 is CASSQGPVAASSYEQYF. The DNA for the CDR3 is TGTGCCAGCAGCCAAGGTCCGGTGGCCGCAAGCTCCTACGAGCAGTACTTC.

With regard to this clone: Other DNA sequences from this sample encode an identical CDR3 as well. The V and J genes are TRBV7-8 and TRBJ2-1, with D unresolved. V lost 5 bases to trimming and J lost 0 bases, with 11 bases between them. The CDR3 spans 15 residues. CDR1 SGHVS and CDR2 FQNEAQ come from the germline V gene. As DNA, the CDR3 is TGTGCCAGCAGCCCCGGACCGAGCTCCTACAATGAGCAGTTCTTC. It encodes CASSPGPSSYNEQFF.

V is TRBV7-2 and J is TRBJ1-3; D remains unclear. The germline gives CDR1 SGHTA, CDR2 FQGNSA. The CDR3 runs 16 residues. V lost 5 bases and J 0 bases, leaving 14 bases between the germline ends. In DNA, the CDR3 is TGTGCCAGCAGCCAAGGGAGCCTCCCCTCTGGAAACACCATATATTTT. The encoded protein is CASSQGSLPSGNTIYF.

This rearrangement joins TRBV10-2 to TRBJ1-2; 8 bases map to TRBD1. Germline loops: CDR1 WSHSY, CDR2 SAAADI. J gave up 8 bases and V 2 bases, and 10 bases lay outside the gene matches. This CDR3 is 15 amino acids long. Here the CDR3 DNA reads TGCGCCAGCAGTGAGCTTCCAGGGGGCGCCTACGGCTACACCTTC. It specifies CASSELPGGAYGYTF.

V usage is TRBV7-2 and J usage is TRBJ2-1; the D is unclear. The V end was cut by 4 bases, the J end by 1 base, with 14 bases between. CDR1 is SGHTA, CDR2 FQGNSA, per germline. The CDR3 length is 16 residues. The CDR3 DNA reads as TGTGCCAGCAGCTCAAGCTTTGGTCCATCCTACAATGAGCAGTTCTTC. Its protein product is CASSSSFGPSYNEQFF. Drawing the rest from reference TRBV7-2 and TRBJ2-1, the complete variable domain is GAGVSQSPSNKVTEKGKDVELRCDPISGHTALYWYRQSLGQGLEFLIYFQGNSAPDKSGLPSDRFSAERTGGSVSTLTIQRTQQEDSAVYLCASSSSFGPSYNEQFFGPGTRLTVL.

Turning to this clone: An end of the junction does not agree with germline; a read error may underlie this. The chain couples TRBV28 to TRBJ1-1; D not resolved. Germline values: CDR1 MDHEN, CDR2 SYDVKM. The CDR3 extends over 15 amino acids. CDR3 DNA sequence: TGTGCCAGCAGTAGCACCCAAGGAGTGAACACTAAAGCTTTCTTT. It is translated as CASSSTQGVNTKAFF.

The gene calls are TRBV15 and TRBJ2-1; tentative D call: TRBD1 (6 bases). Deletions cut 2 bases from V and 5 bases from J, with 10 bases between. The length of the CDR3 is 14 residues. CDR1 and CDR2 from the germline V gene are LNHNV and YYDKDF (reference sequence). CDR3 residues: CATSRSDRNNEQFF. In DNA form, the CDR3 reads TGTGCCACCAGCAGATCGGACAGAAACAATGAGCAGTTCTTC.

The chain carries TRBV4-1 and TRBJ1-1; D call uncertain. This CDR3 has 16 amino acids. The germline CDR1 and CDR2 sequences are MGHRA and YSYEKL. Trimming took 0 bases from V and 11 from J, leaving 22 bases between them. As DNA, the CDR3 is TGCGCCAGCAGCCAAGACCTTATTTTCCCAACAGCCGAGGCTTTCTTT. It yields the protein CASSQDLIFPTAEAFF.

To note about this clone: Other DNA sequences in the sample encode the same CDR3. The J gene is TRBJ2-1, the V gene TRBV5-6; D is perhaps TRBD1 (5 bases). The CDR3 sequence is 12 residues long. Germline values: CDR1 SGHDT, CDR2 YYEEEE. The V gene lost 4 bases and the J gene lost 7 bases, with 9 bases spanning the gap. CDR3 loop: CASSVQGNEQFF. The CDR3 DNA is TGTGCCAGCAGCGTTCAGGGTAATGAGCAGTTCTTC. Combining the CDR3 with reference TRBV5-6 and TRBJ2-1 gives the whole variable domain DAGVTQSPTHLIKTRGQQVTLRCSPKSGHDTVSWYQQALGQGPQFIFQYYEEEERQRGNFPDRFSGHQFPNYSSELNVNALLLGDSALYLCASSVQGNEQFFGPGTRLTVL.